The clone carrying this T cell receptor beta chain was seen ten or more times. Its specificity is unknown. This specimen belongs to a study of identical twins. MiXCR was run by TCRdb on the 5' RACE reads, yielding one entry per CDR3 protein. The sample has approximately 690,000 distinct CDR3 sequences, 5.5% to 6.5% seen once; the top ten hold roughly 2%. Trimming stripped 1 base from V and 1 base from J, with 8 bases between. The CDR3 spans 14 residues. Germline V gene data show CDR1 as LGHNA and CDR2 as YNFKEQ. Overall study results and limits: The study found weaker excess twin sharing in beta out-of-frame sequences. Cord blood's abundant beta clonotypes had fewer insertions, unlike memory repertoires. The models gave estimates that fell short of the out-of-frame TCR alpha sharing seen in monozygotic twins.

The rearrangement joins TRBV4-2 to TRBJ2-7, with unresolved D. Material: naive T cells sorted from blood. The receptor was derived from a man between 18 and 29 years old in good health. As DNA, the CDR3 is TGTGCCAGCAGCCAAGGTATGGGTTCCTACGAGCAGTACTTC. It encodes CASSQGMGSYEQYF.